This entry concerns a single T cell receptor (beta chain). Its target is not known. Only in-frame clones appear in the TCRdb table, and some are missing; sequencing was by immunoSEQ multiplex PCR. The sample contains about 2 million clones, approximately 94% of which appear only once. Naive CD8 cells lacked CD45RO and underwent positive selection for CCR7, leaving out terminally differentiated effector memory CD45RA+ cells. The length of the CDR3 is 15 residues. Germline lookup yields CDR1 GTSNPN and CDR2 SVGIG (reference sequence). Trimming cost V 0 bases and J 5 bases, with 13 bases left between them. This sample was taken from a study of shared clonotypes between healthy human individuals. Study findings and constraints: Clonotype sharing across donors was expected to vary with sequencing depth.

Input material: naive CD8+ T cells sorted from blood. This TCR was recovered from a young man in good health. J is TRBJ2-2 and V is TRBV30; D gene uncertain. This CDR3 reads CAWSVGPGRTGELFF. The CDR3 coding sequence is TGTGCCTGGAGTGTAGGGCCAGGACGAACCGGGGAGCTGTTTTTT.